The clone carrying this T cell receptor (beta chain) is categorized as medium-sized. What it recognizes is unknown. CDR1 is LGHNA and CDR2 is YSLEER in the germline V gene. The V end lost 0 bases, the J end lost 2 bases, and 8 bases lay between the germline ends. This CDR3 contains 15 residues. This entry comes from a study of neurological immune-mediated disorders. The method for making cDNA was 5'RACE, and it used 10-nucleotide random UMIs. TCRdb analysed the 5' RACE reads with MiXCR anew, one entry per CDR3 protein. The sample consists of over 25,000 distinct CDR3 sequences, roughly a sixth of them appearing once. Regarding time point: technical triplicate 3. The study built sorted libraries from 1 million CD4+ or CD8+ T cells. Whole-study results and caveats: Private repertoires in all groups were suggested, as expanded clones shared no CDR3 amino acid sequences across subjects. The greatest TCR clonal expansion appeared in HTLV-1-associated myelopathy and the smallest, falling below healthy controls, in multiple sclerosis.

Sequences were obtained from CD4+ T cells from blood. The rearrangement joins TRBV4-3 to TRBJ1-3; D gene unclear. The TCR comes from a female donor with HTLV-1-associated myelopathy (HAM/TSP). CDR3 DNA sequence: TGCGCCAGCAGCCAAGATTATCAGACTGGAAACACCATATATTTT. This codes for CASSQDYQTGNTIYF.